This is a list of T cell receptor beta chains from one sample in a study of blood T cell repertoires in COVID-19. Data came from immunoSEQ multiplex PCR; TCRdb stores just in-frame clones and leaves some out. Among about 210,000 clones listed, 83% were seen once. The sequenced sample was peripheral blood. These receptors all come from a woman aged 40-49 years with active or convalescent COVID-19. Each CDR3 is given with its conserved first and last residue. The order of the fields is V gene, J gene, clone size, D gene, CDR3 DNA, CDR3 protein. A D gene is named only where the DNA matches it firmly. Not every row has a clone size; where given, it reads once, few, many or a size class.

V gene: TRBV4-2; J gene: TRBJ1-1; clone size: NA; D gene: TRBD1; CDR3 DNA: TGTGCCAGCAGCCAAGATCCCGGGACAGGGGGCACTGAAGCTTTCTTT; CDR3 protein: CASSQDPGTGGTEAFF
V gene: TRBV5-6; J gene: TRBJ1-3; clone size: NA; D gene: TRBD1; CDR3 DNA: TGTGCCAGCAGCTTGGACAGGGGTAACACCATATATTTT; CDR3 protein: CASSLDRGNTIYF
V gene: TRBV20-1; J gene: TRBJ2-3; clone size: NA; D gene: NA; CDR3 DNA: TGCAGTGCTAGTAGGACTACCCTCACAGATACGCAGTATTTT; CDR3 protein: CSASRTTLTDTQYF
V gene: TRBV25-1; J gene: TRBJ1-3; clone size: NA; D gene: NA; CDR3 DNA: TGTGCCAGCAGTGAAGCGGGCTCTGGAAACACCATATATTTT; CDR3 protein: CASSEAGSGNTIYF
V gene: TRBV10-2; J gene: TRBJ1-4; clone size: NA; D gene: TRBD1; CDR3 DNA: TGCGCCAGCAGGGAAGGGGGCACTGAAAAACTGTTTTTT; CDR3 protein: CASREGGTEKLFF
V gene: TRBV6-5; J gene: TRBJ2-7; clone size: few; D gene: NA; CDR3 DNA: TGTGCCAGCACCCTACGAGGGGGGGCCCCCCACGAGCAGTACTTC; CDR3 protein: CASTLRGGAPHEQYF
V gene: TRBV6-6; J gene: TRBJ2-1; clone size: NA; D gene: NA; CDR3 DNA: TGTGCCAGCAGACTGGACAATGAGCAGTTCTTC; CDR3 protein: CASRLDNEQFF
V gene: TRBV6-2/TRBV6-3; J gene: TRBJ2-5; clone size: NA; D gene: NA; CDR3 DNA: TGTGCCAGCAGTTACTCTTTAACAGGGACGGAGACCCAGTACTTC; CDR3 protein: CASSYSLTGTETQYF
V gene: TRBV27; J gene: TRBJ1-5; clone size: few; D gene: NA; CDR3 DNA: TGTGCCAGCAGTTTGGGGGACAATCGGCCCCAGCATTTT; CDR3 protein: CASSLGDNRPQHF
V gene: TRBV5-1; J gene: TRBJ2-7; clone size: NA; D gene: TRBD2; CDR3 DNA: TGCGCCAGCGGGACTAGCGAACCCTACGAGCAGTACTTC; CDR3 protein: CASGTSEPYEQYF
V gene: TRBV3-1/TRBV3-2; J gene: TRBJ2-1; clone size: once; D gene: TRBD2; CDR3 DNA: TGTGCCAGCAGCCACGGGACTAGCGGGAGGGGTAGTCCCTACAATGAGCAGTTCTTC; CDR3 protein: CASSHGTSGRGSPYNEQFF
V gene: TRBV11-3; J gene: TRBJ1-6; clone size: NA; D gene: TRBD1; CDR3 DNA: TGTGCCAGCAGTCCGGGACAGGGTAATTCACCCCTCCACTTT; CDR3 protein: CASSPGQGNSPLHF
V gene: TRBV7-2; J gene: TRBJ2-5; clone size: NA; D gene: NA; CDR3 DNA: TGTGCCAGCAGCTTCGACACCCAAGGGACCCAGTACTTC; CDR3 protein: CASSFDTQGTQYF
V gene: TRBV7-6; J gene: TRBJ1-1; clone size: few; D gene: TRBD1; CDR3 DNA: TGTGCCAGCAGACCTCGGACAGGGGGTGTCGACACTGAAGCTTTCTTT; CDR3 protein: CASRPRTGGVDTEAFF
V gene: TRBV9; J gene: TRBJ2-2; clone size: NA; D gene: NA; CDR3 DNA: TGTGCCAGCAAGCCGCGGGGTGGGCACGGGGAGCTGTTTTTT; CDR3 protein: CASKPRGGHGELFF
V gene: TRBV4-1; J gene: TRBJ2-3; clone size: NA; D gene: TRBD1; CDR3 DNA: TGCGCCAGCAGCCAAGATAGTTTGGGGCAGGGGGCAGATACGCAGTATTTT; CDR3 protein: CASSQDSLGQGADTQYF
V gene: TRBV19; J gene: TRBJ2-7; clone size: NA; D gene: NA; CDR3 DNA: TGTGCCAGTAGTATATGGGCGGGGAGCTCCTACGAGCAGTACTTC; CDR3 protein: CASSIWAGSSYEQYF
V gene: TRBV27; J gene: TRBJ1-1; clone size: NA; D gene: TRBD1; CDR3 DNA: TGTGCCAGCAGTTCCGCGGACAGGTTGAGCACTGAAGCTTTCTTT; CDR3 protein: CASSSADRLSTEAFF
V gene: TRBV6-2/TRBV6-3; J gene: TRBJ1-5; clone size: NA; D gene: TRBD1; CDR3 DNA: TGTGCCAGCAGTAGACGACCCGGGACAGGGTTCGATCAGCCCCAGCATTTT; CDR3 protein: CASSRRPGTGFDQPQHF
V gene: TRBV7-6; J gene: TRBJ1-1; clone size: NA; D gene: NA; CDR3 DNA: TGTGCCAGCAGCCCAAAAATCTGGACAGTAGTGGGCACTGAAGCTTTCTTT; CDR3 protein: CASSPKIWTVVGTEAFF
V gene: TRBV11-2; J gene: TRBJ2-1; clone size: NA; D gene: NA; CDR3 DNA: TGTGCCAGCAGCCTCCAACTAAACTCCAATGAGCAGTTCTTC; CDR3 protein: CASSLQLNSNEQFF
V gene: TRBV4-2; J gene: TRBJ2-1; clone size: NA; D gene: TRBD2; CDR3 DNA: TGTGCCAGCAGCCCTAGCGGGCTGACCTACAATGAGCAGTTCTTC; CDR3 protein: CASSPSGLTYNEQFF
V gene: TRBV7-2; J gene: TRBJ2-1; clone size: NA; D gene: TRBD2; CDR3 DNA: TGTGCCAGCAGCTCGGCAGCGGGGGGGCTCAGTGAGCAGTTCTTC; CDR3 protein: CASSSAAGGLSEQFF
V gene: TRBV28; J gene: TRBJ2-6; clone size: few; D gene: TRBD1; CDR3 DNA: TGTGCCAGCAGTGCGACAGGGGCTGGGGCCAACGTCCTGACTTTC; CDR3 protein: CASSATGAGANVLTF
V gene: TRBV5-1; J gene: TRBJ2-7; clone size: NA; D gene: TRBD1; CDR3 DNA: TGCGCCAGCAGCTTGTTTGGGACAGGGGAACGCGAGCAGTACTTC; CDR3 protein: CASSLFGTGEREQYF
V gene: TRBV7-2; J gene: TRBJ2-1; clone size: NA; D gene: TRBD1; CDR3 DNA: TGTGCCAGCAGCTTTGGACAGGGTGGGTACGATGAGCAGTTCTTC; CDR3 protein: CASSFGQGGYDEQFF
V gene: TRBV29-1; J gene: TRBJ1-2; clone size: NA; D gene: NA; CDR3 DNA: TGCAGCGTTGATTGGGTAGCGGAGGAGGGTGGCTACACCTTC; CDR3 protein: CSVDWVAEEGGYTF
V gene: TRBV7-9; J gene: TRBJ2-4; clone size: NA; D gene: TRBD1; CDR3 DNA: TGTGCCAGCAGCTCTCCGGGACAGGCGTCTATTCAGTACTTC; CDR3 protein: CASSSPGQASIQYF
V gene: TRBV7-9; J gene: TRBJ2-3; clone size: NA; D gene: NA; CDR3 DNA: TGTGCCAGCAGCTTAACGGGAGTGAGAGATACGCAGTATTTT; CDR3 protein: CASSLTGVRDTQYF
V gene: TRBV14; J gene: TRBJ1-2; clone size: NA; D gene: NA; CDR3 DNA: TGTGCCAGCAGCCATGCAGGGCGTGAGGGCTACACCTTC; CDR3 protein: CASSHAGREGYTF
V gene: TRBV11-3; J gene: TRBJ2-7; clone size: NA; D gene: TRBD2; CDR3 DNA: TGTGCCAGCAGCTCCCCGGGACTAGCCTACGAGCAGTACTTC; CDR3 protein: CASSSPGLAYEQYF
V gene: TRBV4-1; J gene: TRBJ1-5; clone size: few; D gene: TRBD1; CDR3 DNA: TGCGCCAGCAGCCAAGGGTTTACAGGGGTTGCCTATAGCAATCAGCCCCAGCATTTT; CDR3 protein: CASSQGFTGVAYSNQPQHF
V gene: TRBV6-5; J gene: TRBJ1-6; clone size: few; D gene: TRBD1; CDR3 DNA: TGTGCCAGCAGTTTACAGGGGGCTAATTCACCCCTCCACTTT; CDR3 protein: CASSLQGANSPLHF